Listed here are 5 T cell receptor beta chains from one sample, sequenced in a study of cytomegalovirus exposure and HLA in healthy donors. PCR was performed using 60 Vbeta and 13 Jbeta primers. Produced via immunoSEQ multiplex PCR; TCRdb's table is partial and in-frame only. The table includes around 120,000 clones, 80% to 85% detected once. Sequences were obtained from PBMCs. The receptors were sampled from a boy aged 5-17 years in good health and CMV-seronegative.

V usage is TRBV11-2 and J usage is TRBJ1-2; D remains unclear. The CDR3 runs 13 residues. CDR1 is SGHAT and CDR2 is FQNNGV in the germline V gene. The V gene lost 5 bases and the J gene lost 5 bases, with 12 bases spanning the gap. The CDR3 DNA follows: TGTGCCAGCAGCCCCGGGATCTTTTATGGCTACACCTTC. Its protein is CASSPGIFYGYTF.

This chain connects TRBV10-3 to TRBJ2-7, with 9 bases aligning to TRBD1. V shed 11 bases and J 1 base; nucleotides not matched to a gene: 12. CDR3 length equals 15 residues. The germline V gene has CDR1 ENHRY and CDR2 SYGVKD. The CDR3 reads CAVLGTGTGSYEQYF. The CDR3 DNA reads TGTGCCGTCCTGGGGACCGGGACAGGGTCCTACGAGCAGTACTTC.

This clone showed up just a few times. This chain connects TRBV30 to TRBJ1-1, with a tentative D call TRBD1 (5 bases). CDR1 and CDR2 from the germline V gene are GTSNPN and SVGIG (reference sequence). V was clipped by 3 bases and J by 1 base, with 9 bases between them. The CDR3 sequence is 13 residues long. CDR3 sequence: CAWRGQGNTEAFF. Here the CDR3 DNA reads TGTGCCTGGAGAGGGCAGGGGAACACTGAAGCTTTCTTT.

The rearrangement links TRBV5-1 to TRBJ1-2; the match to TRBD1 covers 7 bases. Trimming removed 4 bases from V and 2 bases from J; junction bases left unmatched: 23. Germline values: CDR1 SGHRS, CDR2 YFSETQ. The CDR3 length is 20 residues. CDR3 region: CASSLKFSTGRRTSNYGYTF. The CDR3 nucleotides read TGCGCCAGCAGCCTCAAATTTTCGACAGGGCGAAGGACCTCCAACTATGGCTACACCTTC.

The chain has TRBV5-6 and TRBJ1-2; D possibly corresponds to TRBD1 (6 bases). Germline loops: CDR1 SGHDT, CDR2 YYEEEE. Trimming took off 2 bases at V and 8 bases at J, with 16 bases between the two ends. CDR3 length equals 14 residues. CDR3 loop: CASSLVQQGLGYTF. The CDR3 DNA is TGTGCCAGCAGCTTAGTACAACAGGGTCTGGGCTACACCTTC.